This T cell receptor beta chain was sequenced in a study of Ad26.COV2.S vaccination and SARS-CoV-2 variants. Study as a whole: Donor got 5x10^10 or 1x10^11 viral particles of Ad26.COV2.S.

Germline lookup yields CDR1 SNHLY and CDR2 FYNNEI. This CDR3 is 13 amino acids long. The V segment lost 7 bases and the J segment 3 bases; nucleotides outside the gene matches: 2. Sequencing was performed with immunoSEQ multiplex PCR; in TCRdb, only in-frame clones are kept and a portion is missing. The sample has 440,000 or so clones, around 91% seen once. This sample's treatment: some 20 received Ad26.COV2.S at low or high dose, single or two shots; roughly 5 received placebo; per-sample allocation not given. Sample collection was performed on day 63 after the first vaccine or placebo injection. The sequenced sample was peripheral blood, obtained in a trial of Ad26.COV2.S vaccine versus placebo. The sequence was collected from a person between 18 and 60 years old who received the Ad26.COV2.S COVID-19 vaccine or a placebo. The chain employs TRBV2 and TRBJ2-1; TRBD2 aligns across 8 bases. Written as DNA, the CDR3 is TGTGCCAGCATAGCGGGACTCTACAATGAGCAGTTCTTC. Translating it yields CASIAGLYNEQFF. The variable domain in full, with the rest retrieved from reference TRBV2 and TRBJ2-1, is EPEVTQTPSHQVTQMGQEVILRCVPISNHLYFYWYRQILGQKVEFLVSFYNNEISEKSEIFDDQFSVERPDGSNFTLKIRSTKLEDSAMYFCASIAGLYNEQFFGPGTRLTVL.